The T cell receptor (beta chain) under discussion was sequenced for a study of beta chain features in type 1 diabetes. This clone is a singleton in its sample. Its antigen remains unidentified. The authors reverse transcribed all of the isolated RNA, so sequencing captured expressed TCRB transcripts. Profiling relied on immunoSEQ multiplex PCR, and the TCRdb table lists in-frame clones only, not all of them. The table has about 27,000 clones, approximately 55% seen once. Study-level points and caveats: Shortening that was moderate but significant affected the TCRB CDR3s of Type 1 diabetes patients in all four CD4+ subsets.

The germline V gene has CDR1 GTSNPN and CDR2 SVGIG (reference sequence). The V gene end was trimmed by 3 bases and the J gene end by 7 bases; junction bases not matched to a gene: 8. The CDR3 has 13 residues. This TCR derives from a woman between 18 and 30 years old with type 1 diabetes. Specimen: Tregs from blood. The rearrangement links TRBV30 to TRBJ2-5, with 7 bases fitting TRBD1. The CDR3 sequence is CAWRLTGVGTQYF. The DNA for the CDR3 is TGTGCCTGGAGACTTACAGGGGTAGGGACCCAGTACTTC.